The TCR beta chain described here comes from a study of molecular identifiers for immune sequencing clone quantification. Points from the study as a whole: Should identical TCR molecules share a barcode, the sizes of highly expanded clones could be underestimated. Jurkat TCR RNA spiked in from one cell (amid some 1 million naive cells) was reportedly detectable.

This clonotype was observed at least ten times. Antigen unknown. CDR1 is MNHEY, CDR2 SVGEGT, per germline. The CDR3 sequence is 14 residues long. V lost 2 bases and J 3 bases, leaving 10 bases between the germline ends. Methods described previously, with TCR primers listed, were used for bulk TCR libraries. TCRdb re-analysed the PCR reads in MiXCR, keeping a single row per CDR3 protein. In the table there are approximately 500,000 distinct CDR3 sequences, about a quarter of which are singletons. The sequencing input was naive CD8+ T cells from blood, with Jurkat cell RNA spiked in. Subset noted: FACS-sorted CD8+CD4-CCR7+CD45RA+ naive T cells. The receptor comes from a human donor in good health. Some libraries in this study had Jurkat cell RNA spiked in. The chain has TRBV6-2 or TRBV6-3 and TRBJ1-1; D ambiguous. The CDR3 DNA follows: TGTGCCAGCAGTTACGACCCTTTGGACACTGAAGCTTTCTTT. Residues: CASSYDPLDTEAFF.